This T cell receptor beta chain was retrieved from a study of T cell repertoires in cytomegalovirus infection. Overall study context: In public TCR beta signatures, there were indications of both CMV infection and matching HLA type.

Findings and caveats of the study: Carriage of CMV together with the relevant HLA was identifiable through cumulative public TCR beta family frequency. HLA-C-restricted CMV clonotypes gave the most frequent clonotype in two of eight donors.

One entry per CDR3 protein, called by TCRdb with MiXCR from the reads. The sample shows around 530,000 distinct CDR3 sequences, around 27% of them seen only once. The V gene's germline CDR1 is MNHGY and CDR2 SAAAGT. The CDR3 loop spans 19 amino acids. The V gene end was trimmed by 0 bases and the J gene end by 2 bases; junction bases not matched to a gene: 6. A remark on this clonotype: The target antigen is unknown.

What was sequenced was PBMCs. The chain links TRBV6-8 to TRBJ2-6, with 11 bases fitting TRBD1. This TCR was sampled from a human donor in good health (CMV status not recorded). Some clones in this sample may be carry-over from other donors' samples. DNA for the CDR3: TGTGCCAGCAGTTACTCTTTTGGGACAGGGGGAACTGGGGCCAACGTCCTGACTTTC. Translation: CASSYSFGTGGTGANVLTF.